The 27 T cell receptor beta chains given below trace back to one sample, sequenced in a study of OX40 agonist ivuxolimab in advanced cancers. The protocol was immunoSEQ multiplex PCR, while the TCRdb copy is restricted to in-frame clones and leaves out a portion. The sample lists more than 50,000 clones, 65% to 85% seen once, with roughly 4.4% in the top ten. The specimen comprised CD4+ or CD8+ T cells sorted from blood, sampled in a trial of the OX40 agonist ivuxolimab. The receptor set was obtained from an adult with an advanced solid tumor such as melanoma, head and neck, liver or kidney cancer.

The chain links TRBV5-6 to TRBJ1-2, with D possibly matching TRBD1 (6 bases). The V gene lost 3 bases and the J gene lost 3 bases, with 15 bases spanning the gap. Germline lookup yields CDR1 SGHDT and CDR2 YYEEEE. The CDR3 totals 15 residues. The CDR3 DNA follows: TGTGCCAGCAGCTCACCTCCCCGGACAGACTATGGCTACACCTTC. It codes for CASSSPPRTDYGYTF.

V and J are TRBV6-6 and TRBJ1-3, with TRBD1 identical over 7 bases. Trimming took 2 bases from V and 6 from J; bases not matched to a gene: 7. CDR3 length equals 15 residues. Germline-derived CDR1 and CDR2 are MNHNY and SVGAGI (reference sequence). The CDR3 DNA follows: TGTGCCAGCAGTTACAGCGACAGGGTGACAAACACCATATATTTT. Residues: CASSYSDRVTNTIYF.

The V and J genes are TRBV5-6 and TRBJ2-1; TRBD2 agrees at 15 bases. Trimming took 3 bases from V and 10 from J; bases not matched to a gene: 8. The germline CDR1 and CDR2 sequences are SGHDT and YYEEEE. This CDR3 has 16 amino acids. In DNA, the CDR3 is TGTGCCAGCAGCTCCTTGGTCGGGACTAGCGGGGGGGAGCAGTTCTTC. Translation: CASSSLVGTSGGEQFF.

This sequence joins TRBV28 and TRBJ1-1; D not resolved. Germline CDR1 MDHEN, CDR2 SYDVKM. V dropped 7 bases and J dropped 3 bases, with 12 bases sitting between them. The CDR3 sequence is 13 residues long. CDR3 coding DNA: TGTGCCAGCAAAAGAGGTGGGGACACTGAAGCTTTCTTT. This codes for CASKRGGDTEAFF.

The chain is built from TRBV9 and TRBJ2-5; D is perhaps TRBD2 (6 bases). Germline values: CDR1 SGDLS, CDR2 YYNGEE. V was shortened by 2 bases and J by 3 bases, with 11 bases between the two germline ends. The CDR3 consists of 14 residues. CDR3 residues: CASSVGSGEETQYF. The CDR3 DNA reads TGTGCCAGCAGCGTCGGTAGCGGAGAAGAGACCCAGTACTTC.

The J gene is TRBJ1-5, the V gene TRBV5-1, with unresolved D. V gave up 0 bases and J gave up 4 bases, with 8 bases separating them. Germline lookup yields CDR1 SGHRS and CDR2 YFSETQ. The CDR3 runs to 14 residues. The CDR3 nucleotides read TGCGCCAGCAGCTTGGTACCGACAAATCAGCCCCAGCATTTT. This gives the protein CASSLVPTNQPQHF. Combining the CDR3 with reference TRBV5-1 and TRBJ1-5 gives the whole variable domain KAGVTQTPRYLIKTRGQQVTLSCSPISGHRSVSWYQQTPGQGLQFLFEYFSETQRNKGNFPGRFSGRQFSNSRSEMNVSTLELGDSALYLCASSLVPTNQPQHFGDGTRLSIL.

This clone was seen only a few times. V is TRBV5-1 and J is TRBJ1-3; D uncertain. Trimming took 1 base from V and 7 from J, leaving 12 bases between them. CDR3 length: 14 residues. CDR1 is SGHRS, CDR2 YFSETQ, per germline. The CDR3 is CASSLSEGTNTIYF. The CDR3 bases are TGCGCCAGCAGCTTGTCGGAAGGAACGAACACCATATATTTT. Full variable domain (rest looked up from reference TRBV5-1 and TRBJ1-3): KAGVTQTPRYLIKTRGQQVTLSCSPISGHRSVSWYQQTPGQGLQFLFEYFSETQRNKGNFPGRFSGRQFSNSRSEMNVSTLELGDSALYLCASSLSEGTNTIYFGEGSWLTVV.

The chain combines TRBV19 with TRBJ2-2; 12 nucleotides agree with TRBD2. V shed 3 bases and J 2 bases; nucleotides not matched to a gene: 7. Germline CDR1 reads LNHDA; CDR2 reads SQIVND (reference sequence). This CDR3 comprises 18 residues. The CDR3 sequence is CASSITASGGANTGELFF. The CDR3 region has the DNA TGTGCCAGTAGTATCACGGCTAGCGGGGGGGCTAACACCGGGGAGCTGTTTTTT.

The CDR3 DNA follows: TGTGCCAGTAGCGCGACCAGACGGAATGAGCAGTTCTTC. Amino acid sequence: CASSATRRNEQFF. The rearrangement uses TRBV19 and TRBJ2-1; D is ambiguous. V was clipped by 6 bases and J by 7 bases, with 13 bases between them. Germline CDR1 and CDR2: LNHDA and SQIVND (reference sequence). This CDR3 spans 13 amino acids.

The CDR3 sequence: CASRDGGGGNQPQHF. The CDR3 DNA is TGTGCCAGCAGAGACGGGGGGGGAGGCAATCAGCCCCAGCATTTT. This chain links TRBV6-1 with TRBJ1-5; tentative D call: TRBD1 (5 bases). The germline V gene has CDR1 MNHNS and CDR2 SASEGT. The CDR3 consists of 15 residues. V shed 6 bases and J shed 2 bases, with 14 bases lying between them.

The CDR3 loop is CASSLEGGRSQPQHF. In nucleotides, the CDR3 is TGTGCCAGCAGCTTGGAAGGGGGTCGAAGTCAGCCCCAGCATTTT. The chain carries TRBV5-5 and TRBJ1-5; TRBD1 is a possible D gene (6 bases). Germline CDR1 and CDR2: SGHKS and YYEKEE (reference sequence). Between the trimmed V and J ends, which lost 0 bases and 6 bases, there was a span of 13 bases. CDR3 length: 15 residues.

V usage is TRBV15 and J usage is TRBJ1-2, with a possible D match to TRBD1 (5 bases). Germline V gene sequence: CDR1 LNHNV, CDR2 YYDKDF (reference sequence). CDR3 length: 13 amino acids. Trimming left V 4 bases short and J 6 bases short, with 12 bases between. CDR3 loop: CATSIGREDGYTF. The CDR3 coding sequence is TGTGCCACCAGCATCGGCAGGGAGGATGGCTACACCTTC.

The table lists this clone with a count of one. The chain is built from TRBV6-1 and TRBJ2-7, with TRBD2 identical over 9 bases. V lost 5 bases to trimming and J lost 2 bases; unmatched junction nucleotides: 4. Germline V gene sequence: CDR1 MNHNS, CDR2 SASEGT. The CDR3 is 14 residues long. CDR3 sequence: CASSQSGGPYEQYF. The CDR3 DNA follows: TGTGCCAGCAGTCAAAGCGGGGGGCCCTACGAGCAGTACTTC.

The chain combines TRBV6-6 with TRBJ1-1; D remains unclear. CDR1 is MNHNY, CDR2 SVGAGI, per germline (reference sequence). The CDR3 consists of 11 residues. With 7 bases removed from V and 4 bases from J, the gap between germline ends came to 7 bases. CDR3 nucleotides: TGTGCCAGCAAGCAGAGCACTGAAGCTTTCTTT. Its translation is CASKQSTEAFF.

V is TRBV19 and J is TRBJ1-2, with 7 bases aligning to TRBD1. Losses at the gene ends were 6 bases for V and 8 bases for J; bases not matched to a gene: 12. The CDR3 sequence is 14 residues long. CDR1 is LNHDA, CDR2 SQIVND, per germline (reference sequence). This CDR3 reads CASRGMDRWDGYTF. As DNA, the CDR3 is TGTGCCAGTAGAGGAATGGACAGGTGGGACGGCTACACCTTC.

This sequence joins TRBV10-2 and TRBJ2-2, with no clear D. The V end lost 4 bases, the J end lost 5 bases, and 8 bases lay between the germline ends. The CDR3 sequence is 13 residues long. Germline lookup yields CDR1 WSHSY and CDR2 SAAADI. Written as DNA, the CDR3 is TGCGCCAGCAGTGGGAGTGTAACCGGGGAGCTGTTTTTT. It specifies CASSGSVTGELFF.

The CDR3 region is CATSRGGIRSEQFF. DNA of the CDR3: TGTGCCACCAGCAGAGGAGGCATAAGGAGTGAGCAGTTCTTC. The chain carries TRBV15 and TRBJ2-1; D ambiguous. V shed 1 base and J shed 9 bases, with 13 bases lying between them. CDR1 and CDR2 (germline): LNHNV, YYDKDF (reference sequence). The CDR3 is made up of 14 amino acids.

The chain couples TRBV4-1 to TRBJ1-1; 7 bases are shared with TRBD1. The V gene's germline CDR1 is MGHRA and CDR2 YSYEKL. The CDR3 extends over 14 amino acids. V was clipped by 1 base and J by 5 bases; unmatched bases: 4. In nucleotides, the CDR3 is TGCGCCAGCAGCCAAGGACAGGGCTGGACTGAAGCTTTCTTT. It codes for CASSQGQGWTEAFF.

The chain links TRBV28 to TRBJ2-3; 7 nucleotides line up with TRBD2. CDR3 length equals 15 residues. Germline V lookup: CDR1 MDHEN, CDR2 SYDVKM. Losses at the gene ends were 1 base for V and 4 bases for J; bases not matched to a gene: 5. For the CDR3, the DNA is TGTGCCAGCAGTTTATCCGGGGGAGGGGCAGATACGCAGTATTTT. This gives the protein CASSLSGGGADTQYF.

The chain is built from TRBV30 and TRBJ2-5; 8 bases line up with TRBD1. This CDR3 is 14 amino acids long. V shed 0 bases, J shed 1 base, and the junction held 1 base outside the gene matches. CDR1 GTSNPN and CDR2 SVGIG come from the germline V gene (reference sequence). CDR3 amino acids: CAWSVGTGQETQYF. The CDR3, as DNA: TGTGCCTGGAGTGTTGGGACAGGCCAAGAGACCCAGTACTTC.

V and J are TRBV5-1 and TRBJ1-5, with D possibly matching TRBD1 (5 bases). The length of the CDR3 is 16 residues. The germline gives CDR1 SGHRS, CDR2 YFSETQ. Trimming removed 0 bases at V and 0 bases at J, with 10 bases between. The CDR3, as DNA: TGCGCCAGCAGCTTGGACGGGGACTATAGCAATCAGCCCCAGCATTTT. Translated, it gives CASSLDGDYSNQPQHF.

The V gene is TRBV9, the J gene TRBJ2-3, with a possible D match to TRBD1 (6 bases). V was shortened by 5 bases and J by 1 base, with 23 bases between the two germline ends. CDR3 length: 18 amino acids. CDR1 SGDLS and CDR2 YYNGEE come from the germline V gene. The CDR3, as DNA: TGTGCCAGCAGTGAACACAGGGTGTTAGGCCCTGGCACAGATACGCAGTATTTT. Protein product: CASSEHRVLGPGTDTQYF.

The J gene is TRBJ1-1, the V gene TRBV7-9; no firm D call. V lost 1 base and J lost 4, with 10 bases in between. This CDR3 has 14 amino acids. Per the germline V gene, CDR1 is SEHNR and CDR2 is FQNEAQ (reference sequence). In DNA form, the CDR3 reads TGTGCCAGCAGCTTAGGTACGGGAAGCACTGAAGCTTTCTTT. Protein product: CASSLGTGSTEAFF.

V gene TRBV18 combines with J gene TRBJ2-3, with D tentatively TRBD1 (5 bases). V shed 8 bases and J shed 6 bases, with 15 bases lying between them. CDR3 length: 13 residues. CDR1 is KGHSH and CDR2 is LQKENI in the germline V gene. The CDR3 spells CASGASEGDTQYF. The CDR3 DNA reads as TGTGCCAGCGGGGCATCAGAAGGGGATACGCAGTATTTT.

This clone was seen a single time. This rearrangement joins TRBV10-1 to TRBJ1-5; the D is unclear. This CDR3 contains 13 residues. V was shortened by 6 bases and J by 2 bases, with 8 bases between the two germline ends. Germline V lookup: CDR1 WNHNN, CDR2 SYGVQD (reference sequence). CDR3 amino acids: CASSVGRNQPQHF. The CDR3 DNA reads TGCGCCAGCAGCGTCGGACGCAATCAGCCCCAGCATTTT.

This rearrangement joins TRBV5-5 to TRBJ1-6, with D possibly TRBD1 on 5 matching bases. Germline V gives CDR1 SGHKS, CDR2 YYEKEE (reference sequence). The V end was cut by 1 base, the J end by 8 bases, with 16 bases between. The CDR3 has 16 amino acids. CDR3 sequence: CASSLSGDPSHSPLHF. CDR3 nucleotide sequence: TGTGCCAGCAGCTTGTCGGGGGACCCAAGCCATTCACCCCTCCACTTT.

The V gene is TRBV11-2, the J gene TRBJ1-4; 7 bases are a match to TRBD1. This CDR3 region has 14 residues. V dropped 6 bases and J dropped 5; count of bases not matched to a gene: 6. Germline values: CDR1 SGHAT, CDR2 FQNNGV. CDR3 nucleotide sequence: TGTGCCAGCAGACTCAGGGGGGGCAATGAAAAACTGTTTTTT. Its protein product is CASRLRGGNEKLFF. Supplemented by reference TRBV11-2 and TRBJ1-4, the full variable domain reads EAGVAQSPRYKIIEKRQSVAFWCNPISGHATLYWYQQILGQGPKLLIQFQNNGVVDDSQLPKDRFSAERLKGVDSTLKIQPAKLEDSAVYLCASRLRGGNEKLFFGSGTQLSVL.